This T cell receptor beta chain was profiled in a study of human T cells and chemical hapten exposure. Overall study results and limits: No change in TCRs above 1 in 1000 frequency was produced by DPC sensitization.

The V segment lost 5 bases and the J segment 3 bases; nucleotides outside the gene matches: 12. The CDR3 runs to 16 residues. CDR1 SEHNR and CDR2 FQNEAQ come from the germline V gene (reference sequence). This clonotype was seen a few times. The antigen remains undetermined. Time point specified: patch test 3, about 24 weeks after DPC sensitization. The treatment is: therapeutic diphenylcyclopropenone sensitization with weekly scalp DPC. Every patch test was put on after a blood sample was taken. TCRdb called the RACE reads again in MiXCR, with one record for every CDR3 protein. This repertoire shows tens of thousands of distinct CDR3 sequences, over 10% found once; its top ten account for approximately 5.2%.

The genes are TRBV7-9 and TRBJ1-1; 7 bases map to TRBD1. This sequence was found in a woman between 50 and 59 years old with alopecia areata. Some clones in this sample may be carry-over from other donors' samples. Sequenced here: whole blood, sampled in connection with sensitization to the hapten diphenylcyclopropenone (DPC). The CDR3 sequence: CASSPEGGQGDTEAFF. The CDR3 bases are TGTGCCAGCAGCCCCGAGGGGGGGCAGGGGGACACTGAAGCTTTCTTT.